This paragraph covers one T cell receptor (beta chain) sequence. Its antigen remains unknown. This sample is drawn from a study of T cell repertoires in cytomegalovirus infection. Study background: Public TCR beta signature analysis indicated the presence of both CMV infection and matching HLA type. Whole-study results and caveats: Of the TCR beta families, the public ones yielded a cumulative frequency that identified carriers of CMV plus the relevant HLA. The ex vivo response was dominated by HLA-C-restricted CMV-specific TCR beta clonotypes.

In TCRdb, the reads were re-called with MiXCR into one record per CDR3 protein. The sample holds 250,000 to 400,000 distinct CDR3 sequences, roughly 25% seen once. The CDR3 covers 14 residues. Germline V gene lookup returns CDR1 DFQATT and CDR2 SNEGSKA (reference sequence). The source is a human donor in good health (CMV status not recorded). Some clones in this sample may be carry-over from other donors' samples. This specimen consisted of cultured PBMCs, obtained from culture after CMV antigen stimulation. J is TRBJ1-2 and V is TRBV20-1, with D possibly being TRBD1 (5 bases). The DNA for the CDR3 is TGCAGAATGTCCGGGACCTTGGATTACTATGGCTACACCTTC. Protein sequence: CRMSGTLDYYGYTF.